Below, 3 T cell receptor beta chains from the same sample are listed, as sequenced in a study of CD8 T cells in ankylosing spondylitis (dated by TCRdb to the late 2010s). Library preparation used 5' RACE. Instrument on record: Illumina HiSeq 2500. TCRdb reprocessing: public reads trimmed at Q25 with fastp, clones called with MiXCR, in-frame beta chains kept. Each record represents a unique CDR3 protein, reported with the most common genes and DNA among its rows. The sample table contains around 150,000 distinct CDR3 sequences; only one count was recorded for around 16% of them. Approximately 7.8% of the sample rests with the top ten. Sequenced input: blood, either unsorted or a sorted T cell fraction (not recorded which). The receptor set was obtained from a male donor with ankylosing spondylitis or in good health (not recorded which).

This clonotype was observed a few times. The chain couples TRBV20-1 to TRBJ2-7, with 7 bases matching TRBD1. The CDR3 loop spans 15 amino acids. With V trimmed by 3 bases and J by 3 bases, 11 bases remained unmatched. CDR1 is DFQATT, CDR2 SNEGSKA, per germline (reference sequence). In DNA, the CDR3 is TGCAGTGCTAGGATCCGGGACAGCATAGGCTACGAGCAGTACTTC. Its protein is CSARIRDSIGYEQYF.

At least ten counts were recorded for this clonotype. The CDR3 bases are TGCGCCAGCAGCCAAGAGGTTTCAGATACGCAGTATTTT. Translated, it gives CASSQEVSDTQYF. This rearrangement joins TRBV4-1 to TRBJ2-3; D is ambiguous. The CDR3 sequence is 13 residues long. Germline lookup yields CDR1 MGHRA and CDR2 YSYEKL. The V end was cut by 0 bases, the J end by 4 bases, with 5 bases between.

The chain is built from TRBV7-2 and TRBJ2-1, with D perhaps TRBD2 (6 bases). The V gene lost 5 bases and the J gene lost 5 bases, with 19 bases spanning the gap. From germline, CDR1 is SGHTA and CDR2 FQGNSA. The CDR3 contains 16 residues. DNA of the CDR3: TGTGCCAGCAGCCTAACGCCGGGACTCAAAAACAATGAGCAGTTCTTC. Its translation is CASSLTPGLKNNEQFF. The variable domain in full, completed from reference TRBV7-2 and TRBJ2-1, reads GAGVSQSPSNKVTEKGKDVELRCDPISGHTALYWYRQSLGQGLEFLIYFQGNSAPDKSGLPSDRFSAERTGGSVSTLTIQRTQQEDSAVYLCASSLTPGLKNNEQFFGPGTRLTVL.